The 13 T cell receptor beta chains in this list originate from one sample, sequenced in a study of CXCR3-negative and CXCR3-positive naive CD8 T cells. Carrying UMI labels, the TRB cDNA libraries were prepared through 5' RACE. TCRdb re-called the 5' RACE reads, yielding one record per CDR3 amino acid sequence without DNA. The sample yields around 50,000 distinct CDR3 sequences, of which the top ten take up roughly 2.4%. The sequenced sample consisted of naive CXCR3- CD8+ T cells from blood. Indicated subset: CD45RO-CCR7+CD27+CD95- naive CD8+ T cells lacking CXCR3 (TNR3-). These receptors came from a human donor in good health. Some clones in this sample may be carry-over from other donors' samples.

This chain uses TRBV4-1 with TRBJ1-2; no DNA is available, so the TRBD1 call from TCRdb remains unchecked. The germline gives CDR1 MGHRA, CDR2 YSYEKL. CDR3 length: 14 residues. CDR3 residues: CASSQVPRNYGYTF.

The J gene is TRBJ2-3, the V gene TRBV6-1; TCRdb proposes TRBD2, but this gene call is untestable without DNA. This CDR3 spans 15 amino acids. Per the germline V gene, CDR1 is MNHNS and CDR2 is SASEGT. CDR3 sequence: CASSEAAGGPDTQYF.

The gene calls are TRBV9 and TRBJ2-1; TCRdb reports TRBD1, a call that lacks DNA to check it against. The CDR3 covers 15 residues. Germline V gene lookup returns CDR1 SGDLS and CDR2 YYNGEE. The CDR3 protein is CASSEGQVPYNEQFF.

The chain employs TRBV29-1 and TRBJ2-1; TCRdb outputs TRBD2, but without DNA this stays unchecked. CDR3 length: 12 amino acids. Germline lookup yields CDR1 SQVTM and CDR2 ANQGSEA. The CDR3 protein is CSVELTSYEQFF.

CDR3 in amino acids: CASREQANYGYTF. This chain connects TRBV6-1 to TRBJ1-2. The CDR3 consists of 13 residues. The V gene's germline CDR1 is MNHNS and CDR2 SASEGT.

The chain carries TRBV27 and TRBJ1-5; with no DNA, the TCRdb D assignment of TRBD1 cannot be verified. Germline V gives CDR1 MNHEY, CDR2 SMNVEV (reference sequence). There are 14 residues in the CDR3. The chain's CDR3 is CASSLIGGDQPQHF.

This CDR3 reads CASSFGQDNTGELFF. V usage is TRBV28 and J usage is TRBJ2-2; without DNA, the TCRdb call of TRBD1 cannot be checked. This CDR3 is built from 15 residues. Per the germline V gene, CDR1 is MDHEN and CDR2 is SYDVKM.

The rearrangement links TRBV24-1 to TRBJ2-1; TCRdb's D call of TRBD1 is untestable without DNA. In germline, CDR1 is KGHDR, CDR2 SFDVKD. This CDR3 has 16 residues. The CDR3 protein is CATSVKGDSLHNEQFF.

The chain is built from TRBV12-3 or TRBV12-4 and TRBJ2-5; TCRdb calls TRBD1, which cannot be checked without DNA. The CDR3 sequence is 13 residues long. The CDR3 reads CASRPDPMETQYF.

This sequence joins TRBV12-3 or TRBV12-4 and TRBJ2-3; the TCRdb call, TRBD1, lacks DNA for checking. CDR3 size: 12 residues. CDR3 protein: CATRGALDTQYF.

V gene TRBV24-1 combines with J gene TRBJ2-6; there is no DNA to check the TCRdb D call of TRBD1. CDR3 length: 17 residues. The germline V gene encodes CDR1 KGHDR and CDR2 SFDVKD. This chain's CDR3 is CATSDPPTTSGANVLTF.

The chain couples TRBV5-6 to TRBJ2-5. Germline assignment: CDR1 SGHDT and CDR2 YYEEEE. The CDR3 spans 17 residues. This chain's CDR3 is CASSTSGKTYPRETQYF.

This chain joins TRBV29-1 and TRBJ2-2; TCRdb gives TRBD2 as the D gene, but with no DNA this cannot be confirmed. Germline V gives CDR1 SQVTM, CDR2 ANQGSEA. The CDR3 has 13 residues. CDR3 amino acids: CSAETSSTGELFF.